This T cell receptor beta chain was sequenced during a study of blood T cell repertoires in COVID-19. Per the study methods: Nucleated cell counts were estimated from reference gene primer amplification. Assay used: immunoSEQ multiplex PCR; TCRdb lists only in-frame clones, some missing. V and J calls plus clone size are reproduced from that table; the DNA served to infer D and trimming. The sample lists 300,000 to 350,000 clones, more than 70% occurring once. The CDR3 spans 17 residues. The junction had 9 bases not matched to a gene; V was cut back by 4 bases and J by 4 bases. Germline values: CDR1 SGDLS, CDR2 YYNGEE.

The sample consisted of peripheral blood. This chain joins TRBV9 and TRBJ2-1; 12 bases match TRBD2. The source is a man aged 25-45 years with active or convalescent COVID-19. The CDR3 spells CASSPQGGTSGYNEQFF. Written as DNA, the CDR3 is TGTGCCAGCAGCCCCCAGGGGGGGACTAGCGGGTACAATGAGCAGTTCTTC.